This note documents a single T cell receptor (beta chain) sequence. Its target is unknown. V dropped 5 bases and J dropped 4 bases, with 15 bases sitting between them. The germline CDR1 and CDR2 sequences are MNHEY and SMNVEV (reference sequence). This CDR3 has 16 amino acids. The time point is: blood 2 weeks post-SBRT. Treatment of the sample: 15 Gy SBRT to primary tumor, nephrectomy 4 weeks later. Blood was sampled at baseline, 2 weeks and 4 weeks after SBRT. Method: immunoSEQ multiplex PCR; TCRdb's copy keeps in-frame clones and lacks some. The sample shows some 50,000 clones, 80% of them seen only once. These data are taken from a study of radiation and T cells in renal cell carcinoma. Background on the study: Nephrectomy followed 15 Gy stereotactic body radiation by 4 weeks. Study-wide points: In blood, top tumor clones expanded by 2 weeks, shrinking by 4. No pretreatment tumor biopsies were available for baseline clonotypes.

The receptor's source is a woman between 70 and 85 years old with renal cell carcinoma. Sample: blood, taken from a patient whose treatment included radiotherapy and nephrectomy. J is TRBJ2-6 and V is TRBV27; no reliable D call. The CDR3 spells CASSSRRWLGANVLTF. The CDR3 DNA reads TGTGCCAGCAGTAGCCGACGGTGGTTGGGGGCCAACGTCCTGACTTTC.